Each of the 8 T cell receptor beta chains below was sequenced from the same sample in a study of blood T cell repertoires in COVID-19. Only in-frame clones appear in the TCRdb table, and some are missing; sequencing was by immunoSEQ multiplex PCR. The table includes about 120,000 clones, about four fifths detected once. Material for sequencing was peripheral blood. The source is a man aged 60-69 years with active or convalescent COVID-19.

The genes are TRBV6-5 and TRBJ2-1; maybe TRBD1 (5 bases). V lost 4 bases and J 15 bases, leaving 19 bases between the germline ends. Germline CDR1 is MNHEY and CDR2 is SVGAGI. This CDR3 is built from 13 residues. CDR3 bases: TGTGCCAGCAGTTTTTTTTTCGGACAAGGCGGGTTCTTC. Amino acids: CASSFFFGQGGFF.

The chain carries TRBV24-1 and TRBJ2-3; 8 positions match TRBD2. Germline CDR1 is KGHDR and CDR2 is SFDVKD. The length of the CDR3 is 17 residues. The trim removed 3 bases at V and 0 bases at J, leaving 7 bases unmatched. The CDR3 nucleotides are TGTGCCACCAGTGATCCCGCGGGGGGCCGGAGCACAGATACGCAGTATTTT. It is translated as CATSDPAGGRSTDTQYF.

The chain carries TRBV7-3 and TRBJ2-7; TRBD2 is a possible D gene (5 bases). CDR1 is SGHTA, CDR2 FQGTGA, per germline. V was shortened by 4 bases and J by 7 bases, with 11 bases between the two germline ends. The CDR3 consists of 12 residues. As DNA, the CDR3 is TGTGCCAGCAGCTCCCAGCCGGGGGAGCAGTACTTC. It yields the protein CASSSQPGEQYF.

V usage is TRBV5-1 and J usage is TRBJ2-7; no clear D gene. Germline V gives CDR1 SGHRS, CDR2 YFSETQ. V was pared by 1 base and J by 0 bases, with 8 bases between. The CDR3 totals 14 residues. CDR3 sequence: CASSLSPSSYEQYF. The CDR3 DNA reads TGCGCCAGCAGCTTGTCGCCTAGCTCCTACGAGCAGTACTTC.

The chain joins TRBV3-1 (or the pseudogene TRBV3-2) to TRBJ2-7, with 10 positions matching TRBD1. V was clipped by 2 bases and J by 4 bases; unmatched bases: 2. The CDR3 loop spans 14 amino acids. Germline V CDR1 and CDR2: LGHDT, YNNKEL (reference sequence). In DNA form, the CDR3 reads TGTGCCAGCAGCCAATGGGACAGGGGTTACGAGCAGTACTTC. It yields the protein CASSQWDRGYEQYF.

This clone was detected once. V usage is TRBV19 and J usage is TRBJ2-7; 8 bases line up with TRBD1. The CDR3 consists of 14 residues. Germline trimming cut 6 bases from V and 5 bases from J; bases unmatched to any gene: 9. Germline V lookup: CDR1 LNHDA, CDR2 SQIVND (reference sequence). The CDR3 DNA reads TGTGCCAGTAGCCAACAGGGGGTTGACGACGAGCAGTACTTC. Translated, it gives CASSQQGVDDEQYF.

The V gene is TRBV25-1, the J gene TRBJ1-1; D is possibly TRBD1 (5 bases). The germline V gene has CDR1 MGHDK and CDR2 SYGVNS. The CDR3 consists of 14 residues. Trimming shortened V by 4 bases and J by 0 bases, and 9 bases separated the two germline ends. The CDR3 DNA follows: TGTGCCAGCAGTGGGGGACTCATGAACACTGAAGCTTTCTTT. Its translation is CASSGGLMNTEAFF.

In nucleotides, the CDR3 is TGCGCCAGCAGCTACTCCGGGACAGGCCTCCAAGAGACCCAGTACTTC. Translation gives CASSYSGTGLQETQYF. The chain uses TRBV5-1 and TRBJ2-5, with 8 bases matching TRBD1. Germline lookup yields CDR1 SGHRS and CDR2 YFSETQ. The CDR3 totals 16 residues. V shed 3 bases, J shed 1 base, and the junction held 8 bases outside the gene matches. The complete variable domain, with remaining parts taken from reference TRBV5-1 and TRBJ2-5, reads KAGVTQTPRYLIKTRGQQVTLSCSPISGHRSVSWYQQTPGQGLQFLFEYFSETQRNKGNFPGRFSGRQFSNSRSEMNVSTLELGDSALYLCASSYSGTGLQETQYFGPGTRLLVL.